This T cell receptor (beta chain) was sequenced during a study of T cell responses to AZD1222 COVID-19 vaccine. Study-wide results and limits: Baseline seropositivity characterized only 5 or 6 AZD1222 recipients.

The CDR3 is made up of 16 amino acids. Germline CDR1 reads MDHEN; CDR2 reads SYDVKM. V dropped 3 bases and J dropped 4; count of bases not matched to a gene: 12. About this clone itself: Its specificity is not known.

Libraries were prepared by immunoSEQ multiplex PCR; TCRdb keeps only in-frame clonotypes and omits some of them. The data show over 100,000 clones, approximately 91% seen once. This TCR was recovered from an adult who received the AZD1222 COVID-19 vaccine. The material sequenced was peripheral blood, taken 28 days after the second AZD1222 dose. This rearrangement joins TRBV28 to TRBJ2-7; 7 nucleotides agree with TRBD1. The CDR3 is CASSLYRQGWYYEQYF. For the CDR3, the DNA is TGTGCCAGCAGTTTGTATCGACAGGGTTGGTATTACGAGCAGTACTTC.